A single sample is the source of the 18 T cell receptor beta chains below, sequenced in a study of CD8 T cells in ankylosing spondylitis. One entry per CDR3 protein results from TCRdb running MiXCR on the 5' RACE reads. The sample shows hundreds of thousands of distinct CDR3 sequences, 15% to 20% of them seen only once. The antigens these receptors bind are not known. Study-level points and caveats: Apparently characteristic of ankylosing spondylitis blood was a TCR beta motif (about 8 highly homologous variants).

The sequenced sample was blood, either unsorted or a sorted T cell fraction (not recorded which). The receptors shown here come from a male donor with ankylosing spondylitis.

This chain uses TRBV7-8 with TRBJ2-7; D is perhaps TRBD2 (6 bases). Germline V gene sequence: CDR1 SGHVS, CDR2 FQNEAQ. V dropped 1 base and J dropped 0 bases, with 10 bases sitting between them. The CDR3 has 15 amino acids. The CDR3 sequence: CASSLVRTTSYEQYF. The CDR3 nucleotides are TGTGCCAGCAGCTTAGTCAGGACTACCTCCTACGAGCAGTACTTC.

The chain joins TRBV6-1 to TRBJ2-1; TRBD2 might be the D (6 bases). Germline CDR1 reads MNHNS; CDR2 reads SASEGT. The V end lost 7 bases, the J end lost 7 bases, and 14 bases lay between the germline ends. The CDR3 covers 13 residues. The CDR3 DNA reads as TGTGCCAGCATCCTCCAAGGGAGGAATGAGCAGTTCTTC. This encodes CASILQGRNEQFF.

This clonotype was recorded a few times. CDR3 in amino acids: CASSQGVSNQPQHF. CDR3 bases: TGTGCCAGCAGTCAGGGGGTAAGCAATCAGCCCCAGCATTTT. The chain couples TRBV6-1 to TRBJ1-5, with 7 bases that match TRBD1. The trim removed 5 bases at V and 1 base at J, leaving 2 bases unmatched. Germline lookup yields CDR1 MNHNS and CDR2 SASEGT. The CDR3 is made up of 14 amino acids.

This clonotype was found a few times. V usage is TRBV12-3 or TRBV12-4 and J usage is TRBJ1-5, with D possibly TRBD1 on 6 matching bases. Trimming took 1 base from V and 9 from J, leaving 19 bases between them. The CDR3 loop spans 16 amino acids. The CDR3 spells CASSLGVQGVLAPQHF. The CDR3 region has the DNA TGTGCCAGCAGTTTAGGGGTACAGGGTGTTCTAGCGCCCCAGCATTTT.

The V and J genes are TRBV12-3 or TRBV12-4 and TRBJ2-1; D unclear. Trimming took 3 bases from V and 5 from J, leaving 5 bases between them. This CDR3 has 12 amino acids. CDR3 nucleotide sequence: TGTGCCAGCAGTTTTGGGAACAATGAGCAGTTCTTC. Translated, it gives CASSFGNNEQFF.

This clonotype was counted a few times. J is TRBJ1-5 and V is TRBV5-1, with a tentative D call TRBD1 (6 bases). The CDR3 runs to 18 residues. CDR1 is SGHRS, CDR2 YFSETQ, per germline. V was cut by 0 bases and J by 3 bases, with 19 bases left in between. Here the CDR3 DNA reads TGCGCCAGCAGCTTGGCCTTCCGAAGGACAGTAGTCAATCAGCCCCAGCATTTT. Protein: CASSLAFRRTVVNQPQHF.

This clonotype appeared a few times. The rearrangement links TRBV20-1 to TRBJ2-3, with D possibly being TRBD2 (5 bases). The CDR3 sequence is 14 residues long. Looked up from germline, CDR1 is DFQATT and CDR2 is SNEGSKA (reference sequence). V lost 6 bases to trimming and J lost 0 bases, with 13 bases between them. The CDR3 DNA sequence: TGCAGTGCCCAACTAGGAACTAGCACAGATACGCAGTATTTT. Its translation: CSAQLGTSTDTQYF.

This clonotype was recorded at least ten times. The gene calls are TRBV20-1 and TRBJ2-1; unclear D gene. Germline CDR1 DFQATT, CDR2 SNEGSKA (reference sequence). This CDR3 contains 14 residues. The V end was cut by 3 bases, the J end by 3 bases, with 12 bases between. The CDR3 sequence is CSASYSGFYNEQFF. The CDR3 DNA follows: TGCAGTGCTAGTTACAGTGGATTCTACAATGAGCAGTTCTTC.

This clonotype was counted between two and nine times. The chain links TRBV25-1 to TRBJ2-5, with 9 bases that match TRBD2. The CDR3 consists of 16 residues. Germline-derived CDR1 and CDR2 are MGHDK and SYGVNS. The V gene end was trimmed by 3 bases and the J gene end by 2 bases; junction bases not matched to a gene: 7. DNA of the CDR3: TGTGCCAGCAGTGATTGGCGGGGGGGCGCGCAAGAGACCCAGTACTTC. This encodes CASSDWRGGAQETQYF.

This clonotype was counted only a few times. The rearrangement joins TRBV12-3 or TRBV12-4 to TRBJ2-4, with D possibly being TRBD1 or TRBD2 (5 bases each). Trimming removed 3 bases at V and 8 bases at J, with 17 bases between. The CDR3 loop spans 15 amino acids. Here the CDR3 DNA reads TGTGCCAGCAGTTTGAGGGTTTTACAGGAGGACATTCAGTACTTC. Its protein is CASSLRVLQEDIQYF.

This rearrangement joins TRBV9 to TRBJ1-6; maybe TRBD1 (5 bases). Germline V gives CDR1 SGDLS, CDR2 YYNGEE. Trimming pared 3 bases from V and 10 bases from J, leaving 14 bases between. This CDR3 spans 14 amino acids. DNA for the CDR3: TGTGCCAGCAGCGCGGACTTCAGGGTGTCACCCCTCCACTTT. Protein: CASSADFRVSPLHF.

This clonotype occurred a few times. V gene TRBV10-3 combines with J gene TRBJ1-1; 7 bases match TRBD1. Germline-derived CDR1 and CDR2 are ENHRY and SYGVKD. The ends lost 8 bases at V and 1 base at J; junction bases unmatched: 7. The CDR3 is made up of 14 amino acids. CDR3 bases: TGTGCCATCGGGAAGACAGGGCAGAACACTGAAGCTTTCTTT. This sequence encodes CAIGKTGQNTEAFF.

The V call is TRBV20-1, the J call TRBJ2-3; 12 bases align to TRBD2. This CDR3 is 16 amino acids long. Germline CDR1 is DFQATT and CDR2 is SNEGSKA (reference sequence). V gave up 3 bases and J gave up 4 bases; unmatched junction bases: 8. The CDR3 is CSASGLAGGRADTQYF. CDR3 nucleotides: TGCAGTGCTAGTGGGCTAGCGGGGGGGCGGGCAGATACGCAGTATTTT.

This clonotype was counted a few times. The V call is TRBV7-9, the J call TRBJ1-2, with a tentative D call TRBD1 (5 bases). The CDR3 has 15 residues. Trimming stripped 6 bases from V and 4 bases from J, with 18 bases between. Germline V gives CDR1 SEHNR, CDR2 FQNEAQ (reference sequence). DNA of the CDR3: TGTGCCAGCAGACCCGGGGGTTCATCATCCTATGGCTACACCTTC. Translating it yields CASRPGGSSSYGYTF.

This clonotype was picked up a small number of times. This chain links TRBV11-2 with TRBJ1-5; the match to TRBD1 covers 8 bases. The CDR3 runs 15 residues. Trimming at V came to 5 bases and at J to 4 bases, leaving 7 bases not matched to a gene. CDR1 is SGHAT, CDR2 FQNNGV, per germline. This CDR3 is CASSPGTGVNQPQHF. DNA for the CDR3: TGTGCCAGCAGCCCTGGGACAGGAGTAAATCAGCCCCAGCATTTT.

The chain is built from TRBV4-3 and TRBJ2-7; D uncertain. The germline V gene encodes CDR1 LGHNA and CDR2 YSLEER. The germline V and J ends were trimmed by 2 bases and 3 bases, with 8 bases remaining between them. The CDR3 extends over 13 amino acids. The CDR3, as DNA: TGCGCCAGCAGCCAAAGTCGGCTCTACGAGCAGTACTTC. Translated, it gives CASSQSRLYEQYF.

In this sample, this clonotype turned up a few times. The rearrangement links TRBV3-1 to TRBJ1-2, with 9 bases that match TRBD1. This CDR3 comprises 16 residues. Unmatched junction bases numbered 14, after V lost 4 bases and J lost 8 bases. Germline CDR1 and CDR2: LGHDT and YNNKEL (reference sequence). CDR3 protein: CASSLGQGNSPGGYTF. CDR3 sequence (DNA): TGTGCCAGCAGCCTGGGACAGGGTAATTCTCCTGGAGGCTACACCTTC.

The rearrangement joins TRBV2 to TRBJ2-1; 11 bases fit TRBD2. Germline V CDR1 and CDR2: SNHLY, FYNNEI. The length of the CDR3 is 14 residues. Trimming removed 8 bases from V and 6 bases from J; junction bases left unmatched: 6. Here the CDR3 reads CASRGLAGGNEQFF. The CDR3 DNA reads as TGTGCCAGCCGTGGCCTAGCGGGAGGCAATGAGCAGTTCTTC.